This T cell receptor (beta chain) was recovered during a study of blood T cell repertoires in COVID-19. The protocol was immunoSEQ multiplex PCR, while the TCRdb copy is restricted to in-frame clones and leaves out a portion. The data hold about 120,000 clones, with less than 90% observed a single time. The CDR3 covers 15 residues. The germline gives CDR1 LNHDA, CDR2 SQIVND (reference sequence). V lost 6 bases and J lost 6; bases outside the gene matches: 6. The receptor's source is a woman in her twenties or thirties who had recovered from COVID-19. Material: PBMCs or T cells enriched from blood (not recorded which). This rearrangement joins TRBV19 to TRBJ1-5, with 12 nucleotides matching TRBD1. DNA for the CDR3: TGTGCCAGTAGAGCGGGACAGGGGGCGGCTCAGCCCCAGCATTTT. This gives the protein CASRAGQGAAQPQHF.